The sequence of this T cell receptor beta chain was determined in a study of metastatic and nonmetastatic thyroid tumors. CDR1 and CDR2 from the germline V gene are LGHNT and FRNRAP. V lost 6 bases, J lost 6 bases, and 5 bases stayed unmatched. The CDR3 has 14 amino acids. There were no patients who had received any treatment before thyroid surgery. TCRdb reprocessed the PCR reads via MiXCR. The profile shows over 20,000 clones, about 11% of them singletons. This clone came up many times. This chain links TRBV12-5 with TRBJ2-3; 11 nucleotides agree with TRBD2. The specimen sequenced was blood. The receptor was derived from a female donor with papillary thyroid cancer or a benign thyroid nodule (not recorded which). Some clones in this sample may be carry-over from other donors' samples. CDR3 nucleotide sequence: TGTGCTAGTGGCACCGGGACTAGCGGTGATACGCAGTATTTT. Protein product: CASGTGTSGDTQYF.